Below, 12 T cell receptor beta chains from the same sample are listed, as sequenced in a study of cytomegalovirus exposure and HLA in healthy donors (dated by TCRdb to the late 2010s). The library was produced with the immunoSEQ multiplex PCR assay. The multiplex PCR relied on a mix of 60 forward primers for TCR Vbeta segments and 13 reverse primers for TCR Jbeta segments. TCRdb re-hosts the immuneACCESS table, in-frame sequences only. Its copies lack some clones; in the studies checked, an unresolved V gene accounts for under half of them, and the cause for the rest is not known. For this sample there are fewer than 200,000 clones; 80% to 90% appear just once. About 2% of the sample is held by the ten biggest clonotypes. Sequenced: PBMCs. The receptors stem from a man aged 18-30 years in good health and CMV-seropositive.

The V gene is TRBV10-3, the J gene TRBJ2-1, with 9 positions matching TRBD1. Trimming cost V 4 bases and J 8 bases; bases outside gene matches: 6. Germline V gene sequence: CDR1 ENHRY, CDR2 SYGVKD. The CDR3 is 14 amino acids. The CDR3 bases are TGTGCCATCAGTGGTCGACAGGGGGGCGATGAGCAGTTCTTC. Translating it yields CAISGRQGGDEQFF.

In this sample, this clone turned up once. V is TRBV7-6 and J is TRBJ2-7; TRBD1 aligns across 7 bases. V trimming: 1 base; J trimming: 3 bases; junction bases outside the gene matches: 9. Germline V CDR1 and CDR2: SGHVS, FNYEAQ. CDR3 length equals 16 residues. The chain's CDR3 is CASSLDNRDRIYEQYF. The CDR3 nucleotides are TGTGCCAGCAGCTTAGACAACCGGGACAGAATCTACGAGCAGTACTTC.

In DNA form, the CDR3 reads TGTGCCAGCAGCCCGACGGGAGAGACCCAGTACTTC. It translates to CASSPTGETQYF. V usage is TRBV4-2 and J usage is TRBJ2-5, with no clear D. The CDR3 covers 12 residues. V was shortened by 4 bases and J by 4 bases, with 7 bases between the two germline ends. CDR1 LGHNA and CDR2 YNFKEQ come from the germline V gene.

The chain joins TRBV7-2 to TRBJ1-1; D might be TRBD1 (5 bases). CDR3 length: 17 amino acids. Germline values: CDR1 SGHTA, CDR2 FQGNSA. The V end was cut by 5 bases, the J end by 4 bases, with 23 bases between. CDR3 amino acids: CASSLEATRGWGTEAFF. The CDR3 DNA follows: TGTGCCAGCAGCCTAGAAGCTACCCGGGGGTGGGGCACTGAAGCTTTCTTT.

V usage is TRBV6-6 and J usage is TRBJ1-2; D may be TRBD1 (5 bases). There are 14 residues in the CDR3. The V gene's germline CDR1 is MNHNY and CDR2 SVGAGI (reference sequence). V was shortened by 6 bases and J by 12 bases, with 23 bases between the two germline ends. DNA of the CDR3: TGTGCCAGCAGGGCGGACACGGTCTTTATGTGGGACACCTTC. As protein: CASRADTVFMWDTF.

The chain links TRBV15 to TRBJ2-7, with 9 bases fitting TRBD2. The germline V gene encodes CDR1 LNHNV and CDR2 YYDKDF (reference sequence). After removal of 4 bases from V and 6 bases from J, the junction contained 4 bases not matched to a gene. This CDR3 has 13 residues. For the CDR3, the DNA is TGTGCCACCAGCACAGGACTAGCGAGCGAGCAGTACTTC. Its translation is CATSTGLASEQYF.

A remark on this clone: At one of its ends the junction is not consistent with the germline gene, which may arise from a read error. The rearrangement uses TRBV10-3 and TRBJ1-5; D unresolved. The CDR3 is 15 amino acids. Germline V gives CDR1 ENHRY, CDR2 SYGVKD. The CDR3 sequence: CATRATILGNQPRHF. As DNA, the CDR3 is TGTGCCACGAGGGCGACCATTTTGGGGAATCAGCCCCGGCATTTT.

This chain links TRBV9 with TRBJ2-7, with 9 positions matching TRBD1. V was clipped by 3 bases and J by 4 bases; unmatched bases: 8. CDR3 length: 15 residues. CDR1 SGDLS and CDR2 YYNGEE come from the germline V gene. The CDR3 loop is CASSADDRGAYEQYF. The CDR3 nucleotides read TGTGCCAGCAGCGCAGATGACAGGGGGGCTTACGAGCAGTACTTC.

The chain joins TRBV5-1 to TRBJ2-3, with D tentatively TRBD1 (6 bases). V gave up 4 bases and J gave up 9 bases, with 21 bases separating them. From germline, CDR1 is SGHRS and CDR2 YFSETQ. The CDR3 runs to 15 residues. The CDR3 loop reads CASSREGVLGDTQYF. The CDR3 nucleotides are TGCGCCAGCAGCCGTGAGGGGGTGCTTGGTGACACGCAGTATTTT.

With respect to this clone: The junction shows a germline mismatch at one end, possibly a read error. This sequence joins TRBV7-7 and TRBJ2-5; D is unresolved. The CDR3 covers 13 residues. CDR1 SSHAT and CDR2 FNYEAQ come from the germline V gene (reference sequence). CDR3 nucleotides: TGTGCTAGCAGCTCGACTGTTCAAGAGACCCAGTACTTC. It encodes CASSSTVQETQYF.

This clone appeared a few times. This chain joins TRBV27 and TRBJ2-5, with 7 nucleotides matching TRBD1. V gave up 2 bases and J gave up 1 base; unmatched junction bases: 1. The germline CDR1 and CDR2 sequences are MNHEY and SMNVEV (reference sequence). This CDR3 contains 14 residues. The CDR3: CASSLRGRQETQYF. For the CDR3, the DNA is TGTGCCAGCAGTTTAAGGGGGCGCCAAGAGACCCAGTACTTC.

The gene calls are TRBV5-5 and TRBJ1-1, with D possibly TRBD1 on 6 matching bases. CDR1 and CDR2 from the germline V gene are SGHKS and YYEKEE (reference sequence). V lost 1 base and J lost 4, with 14 bases in between. CDR3 length: 15 residues. The CDR3, as DNA: TGTGCCAGCAGCTTGATTTGGGGGCCCGGCACTGAAGCTTTCTTT. It translates to CASSLIWGPGTEAFF.